This is a list of T cell receptor beta chains from one sample in a study of blood T cell repertoires in COVID-19. Sequenced by immunoSEQ multiplex PCR; TCRdb stores in-frame clones only, minus some. The sample yields 120,000 or so clones, almost 90% seen once. Sequencing was done on a sample of peripheral blood. The receptors here all came from a woman aged 60 to 75 with COVID-19, enrolled during active disease. CDR3s include the opening cysteine and the closing phenylalanine or tryptophan. D genes are given only for firm matches. Clone size is stated in some rows and not others, as once, few, many or a class when expanded.

D gene | clone size | J gene | V gene | CDR3 length | CDR3 protein | CDR3 DNA
NA | NA | TRBJ2-1 | TRBV6-5 | 12 | CASSSDWDEQFF | TGTGCCAGCAGCTCCGACTGGGATGAGCAGTTCTTC
TRBD1 | NA | TRBJ1-6 | TRBV19 | 15 | CASSGEQGYNSPLHF | TGTGCCAGTAGTGGCGAACAGGGGTATAATTCACCCCTCCACTTT
NA | NA | TRBJ1-1 | TRBV5-6 | 14 | CASSGGALNTEAFF | TGTGCCAGCAGTGGAGGGGCCCTGAACACTGAAGCTTTCTTT
TRBD1 | NA | TRBJ1-1 | TRBV19 | 15 | CASSVTGGYGTEAFF | TGTGCCAGTAGTGTCACAGGGGGCTACGGCACTGAAGCTTTCTTT
NA | NA | TRBJ1-5 | TRBV28 | 13 | CASSYSRDQPQHF | TGTGCCAGCAGTTACTCCAGGGATCAGCCCCAGCATTTT
TRBD1 | NA | TRBJ1-2 | TRBV6-1 | 15 | CASSDPGQGFDGYTF | TGTGCCAGCAGTGATCCGGGACAGGGGTTTGATGGCTACACCTTC
TRBD1 | NA | TRBJ1-4 | TRBV15 | 14 | CASRRAGGGEKLFF | TGTGCCAGCCGTCGGGCAGGGGGTGGTGAAAAACTGTTTTTT
TRBD1 | NA | TRBJ1-3 | TRBV5-6 | 16 | CASSMSWDRDGNTIYF | TGTGCCAGCAGCATGTCCTGGGACAGGGATGGAAACACCATATATTTT
NA | NA | TRBJ2-1 | TRBV27 | 14 | CASRDSGLSDEQFF | TGTGCCAGCAGGGATAGCGGACTGTCTGATGAGCAGTTCTTC
TRBD1 | NA | TRBJ1-1 | TRBV6-5 | 15 | CASSYDRGRGLRAFF | TGTGCCAGCAGTTATGACAGGGGAAGAGGGCTTAGGGCTTTCTTT
NA | NA | TRBJ2-7 | TRBV7-2 | 16 | CASSYFTAGKAHEQYF | TGTGCCAGCAGCTATTTTACAGCAGGTAAGGCCCACGAGCAGTACTTC
NA | NA | TRBJ1-1 | TRBV19 | 15 | CASSSFRVMNTEAFF | TGTGCCAGTAGCTCTTTCCGGGTAATGAACACTGAAGCTTTCTTT
NA | NA | TRBJ1-2 | TRBV30 | 12 | CAWSLSIYGYTF | TGTGCCTGGAGTCTATCCATCTATGGCTACACCTTC
NA | NA | TRBJ2-5 | TRBV21-1 | 20 | CASSKLSATSGGGIEKTQYF | TGTGCCAGCAGCAAATTATCCGCGACTAGCGGGGGGGGGATAGAAAAGACCCAGTACTTC
TRBD1 | NA | TRBJ1-4 | TRBV30 | 18 | CAWGGTVSFYAGNEKLFF | TGTGCCTGGGGGGGGACAGTAAGTTTTTATGCAGGTAATGAAAAACTGTTTTTT
NA | NA | TRBJ1-5 | TRBV7-3 | 17 | CASSLIIFGTLDQPQHF | TGTGCCAGCAGCTTAATCATTTTTGGGACTTTAGATCAGCCCCAGCATTTT
NA | NA | TRBJ1-3 | TRBV5-5 | 15 | CASSLAWSSGNTIYF | TGTGCCAGCAGCTTGGCGTGGAGTTCTGGAAACACCATATATTTT
NA | NA | TRBJ1-4 | TRBV5-1 | 14 | CASSYRLGIEKLFF | TGCGCCAGCAGCTACCGACTCGGTATTGAAAAACTGTTTTTT
NA | once | TRBJ2-2 | TRBV4-3 | 15 | CASSQDARRTGELFF | TGCGCCAGCAGCCAAGATGCCCGGAGGACCGGGGAGCTGTTTTTT
TRBD2 | NA | TRBJ2-7 | TRBV5-4 | 16 | CASSSRAGGTSYEQYF | TGTGCCAGCAGCTCAAGAGCGGGGGGGACGTCCTACGAGCAGTACTTC
NA | NA | TRBJ1-1 | TRBV19 | 15 | CASSIGGVLANEAFF | TGTGCCAGTAGTATCGGAGGGGTTCTTGCTAATGAAGCTTTCTTT
NA | few | TRBJ1-1 | TRBV6-1 | 15 | CASSEPRREATEAFF | TGTGCCAGCAGTGAACCTCGGAGGGAAGCGACTGAAGCTTTCTTT
TRBD2 | NA | TRBJ2-5 | TRBV7-9 | 16 | CASSPGLASLQETQYF | TGTGCCAGCAGCCCCGGACTAGCGAGCCTCCAAGAGACCCAGTACTTC
TRBD1 | NA | TRBJ2-1 | TRBV5-5 | 14 | CAAGRGTGKNEQFF | TGTGCCGCCGGCAGGGGGACAGGAAAGAATGAGCAGTTCTTC
TRBD1 | once | TRBJ1-6 | TRBV19 | 13 | CATWGTGNSPLHF | TGTGCCACCTGGGGGACAGGTAATTCACCCCTCCACTTT
TRBD1 | NA | TRBJ1-2 | TRBV9 | 16 | CASSPGVTGSNYGYTF | TGTGCCAGCAGCCCCGGGGTGACAGGGTCGAACTATGGCTACACCTTC
TRBD2 | NA | TRBJ2-3 | TRBV19 | 19 | CASSMMWSGGGAGTDTQYF | TGTGCCAGTAGTATGATGTGGAGCGGGGGGGGAGCAGGCACAGATACGCAGTATTTT
NA | NA | TRBJ1-1 | TRBV7-2 | 12 | CASGHRNTEAFF | TGTGCCAGCGGACACCGGAACACTGAAGCTTTCTTT
NA | once | TRBJ1-3 | TRBV19 | 14 | CASSPVNRGNTIYF | TGTGCCAGTAGTCCAGTCAACAGGGGAAACACCATATATTTT
TRBD2 | NA | TRBJ2-3 | TRBV11-2 | 16 | CASSRPTAGGQDTQYF | TGTGCCAGCAGCCGACCCACGGCGGGGGGGCAGGATACGCAGTATTTT
TRBD1 | once | TRBJ1-6 | TRBV2 | 16 | CASKGTGGSYNSPLHF | TGTGCCAGCAAGGGGACAGGGGGATCCTATAATTCACCCCTCCACTTT
TRBD1 | few | TRBJ1-3 | TRBV19 | 15 | CASSSRQGAGNTIYF | TGTGCCAGTAGTAGCCGACAGGGAGCAGGAAACACCATATATTTT
NA | NA | TRBJ1-1 | TRBV27 | 15 | CASSLSGGTVTEAFF | TGTGCCAGCAGTTTATCGGGGGGGACCGTAACTGAAGCTTTCTTT
NA | NA | TRBJ1-4 | TRBV18 | 15 | CASSATGLENEKLFF | TGTGCCAGCTCAGCTACAGGGTTGGAGAATGAAAAACTGTTTTTT
NA | NA | TRBJ1-5 | TRBV6-5 | 16 | CASSYSPARSNQPQHF | TGTGCCAGCAGTTACTCACCCGCGCGGAGCAATCAGCCCCAGCATTTT
TRBD1 | NA | TRBJ2-5 | TRBV19 | 13 | CASSATGRETQYF | TGTGCCAGTAGTGCGACAGGGAGAGAGACCCAGTACTTC
NA | NA | TRBJ2-2 | TRBV6-1 | 15 | CASSEGLINTGELFF | TGTGCCAGCAGTGAGGGCTTGATAAACACCGGGGAGCTGTTTTTT
TRBD1 | NA | TRBJ2-1 | TRBV9 | 16 | CASSVEVRGIYNEQFF | TGTGCCAGCAGCGTAGAAGTCAGGGGGATTTACAATGAGCAGTTCTTC
TRBD1 | NA | TRBJ2-7 | TRBV5-1 | 14 | CASSLPGQGYEQYF | TGCGCCAGCAGCTTGCCGGGACAGGGATACGAGCAGTACTTC
NA | NA | TRBJ2-1 | TRBV19 | 13 | CASSITGYNEQFF | TGTGCCAGTAGTATCACAGGATACAATGAGCAGTTCTTC
TRBD1 | NA | TRBJ1-6 | TRBV7-3 | 15 | CASSSQGADNSPLHF | TGTGCCAGCAGCTCACAGGGGGCGGATAATTCACCCCTCCACTTT
NA | once | TRBJ1-2 | TRBV5-4 | 14 | CASSLGQQTYGYTF | TGTGCCAGCAGCTTGGGACAGCAAACCTATGGCTACACCTTC
TRBD1 | few | TRBJ1-5 | TRBV6-2/TRBV6-3 | 15 | CASSGTGGRNQPQHF | TGTGCCAGCAGTGGCACAGGGGGCCGCAATCAGCCCCAGCATTTT
NA | few | TRBJ1-6 | TRBV27 | 16 | CASSSSTDSYNSPLHF | TGTGCCAGCAGTTCGTCGACAGACTCCTATAATTCACCCCTCCACTTT
NA | NA | TRBJ2-6 | TRBV21-1 | 17 | CASNVKEEGGGANVLTF | TGTGCCAGCAATGTAAAAGAGGAGGGCGGTGGGGCCAACGTCCTGACTTTC
NA | few | TRBJ2-2 | TRBV7-2 | 14 | CASSLSSGWGELFF | TGTGCCAGCAGCTTAAGTTCAGGGTGGGGGGAGCTGTTTTTT
NA | NA | TRBJ1-1 | TRBV6-5 | 12 | CASKDRYTEAFF | TGTGCCAGCAAAGACAGGTACACTGAAGCTTTCTTT
NA | NA | TRBJ2-3 | TRBV5-1 | 15 | CASSLDGNRADTQYF | TGCGCCAGCAGCTTGGACGGGAACCGTGCAGATACGCAGTATTTT
TRBD1 | NA | TRBJ2-5 | TRBV5-4 | 14 | CASSSWTGQETQYF | TGTGCCAGCAGCTCATGGACAGGGCAAGAGACCCAGTACTTC
TRBD1 | NA | TRBJ1-4 | TRBV9 | 15 | CASSVGGTGREKLFF | TGTGCCAGCAGCGTAGGTGGGACAGGGCGTGAAAAACTGTTTTTT
NA | NA | TRBJ2-5 | TRBV24-1 | 14 | CATSDTIDQETQYF | TGTGCCACCAGTGATACAATCGATCAAGAGACCCAGTACTTC
NA | NA | TRBJ1-1 | TRBV10-3 | 14 | CAISQTTGNTEAFF | TGTGCCATCAGTCAAACCACAGGGAACACTGAAGCTTTCTTT
NA | NA | TRBJ1-1 | TRBV29-1 | 13 | CSLGGGAKTEAFF | TGCAGCCTGGGTGGGGGGGCGAAAACTGAAGCTTTCTTT